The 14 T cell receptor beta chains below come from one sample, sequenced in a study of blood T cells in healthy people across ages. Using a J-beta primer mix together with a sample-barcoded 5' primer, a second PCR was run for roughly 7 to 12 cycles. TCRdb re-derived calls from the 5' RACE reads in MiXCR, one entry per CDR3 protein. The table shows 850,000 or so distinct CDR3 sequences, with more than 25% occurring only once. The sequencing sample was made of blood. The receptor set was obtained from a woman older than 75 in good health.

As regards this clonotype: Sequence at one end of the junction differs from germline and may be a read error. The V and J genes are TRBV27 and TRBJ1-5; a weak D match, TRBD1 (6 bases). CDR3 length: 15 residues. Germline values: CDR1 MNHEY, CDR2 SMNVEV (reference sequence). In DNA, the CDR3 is TGTGCCAGCTCGCAGGGACAAGGGCAGAGTCAGTCCCAGCATTTT. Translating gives CASSQGQGQSQSQHF.

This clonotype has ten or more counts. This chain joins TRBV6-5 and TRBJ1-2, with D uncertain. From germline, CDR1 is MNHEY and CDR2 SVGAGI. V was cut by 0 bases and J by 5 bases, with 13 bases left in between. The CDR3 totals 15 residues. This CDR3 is CASSYSKRMPYGYTF. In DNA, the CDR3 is TGTGCCAGCAGTTACTCGAAAAGGATGCCTTATGGCTACACCTTC.

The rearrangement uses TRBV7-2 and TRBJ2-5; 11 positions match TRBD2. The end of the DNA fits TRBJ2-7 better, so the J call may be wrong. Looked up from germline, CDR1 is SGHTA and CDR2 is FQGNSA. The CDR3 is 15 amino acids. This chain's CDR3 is CASTRLAGGLSEQYF. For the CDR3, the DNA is TGTGCCAGCACTCGTTTAGCGGGGGGGCTCTCCGAGCAGTACTTC.

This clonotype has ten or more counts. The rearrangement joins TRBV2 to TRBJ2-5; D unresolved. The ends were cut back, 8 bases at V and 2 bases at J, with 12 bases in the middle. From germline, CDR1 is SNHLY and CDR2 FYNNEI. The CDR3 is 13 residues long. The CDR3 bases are TGTGCCAGCGGCCTGACGTTACAAGAGACCCAGTACTTC. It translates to CASGLTLQETQYF.

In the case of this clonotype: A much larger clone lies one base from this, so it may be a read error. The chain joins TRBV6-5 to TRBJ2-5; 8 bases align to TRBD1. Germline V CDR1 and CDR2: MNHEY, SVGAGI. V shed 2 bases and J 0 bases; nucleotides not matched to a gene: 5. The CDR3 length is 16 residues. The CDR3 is CASSYQPTGDQETQYF. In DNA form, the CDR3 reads TGTGCCAGCAGTTACCAGCCGACAGGGGACCAAGAGACCCAGTACTTC.

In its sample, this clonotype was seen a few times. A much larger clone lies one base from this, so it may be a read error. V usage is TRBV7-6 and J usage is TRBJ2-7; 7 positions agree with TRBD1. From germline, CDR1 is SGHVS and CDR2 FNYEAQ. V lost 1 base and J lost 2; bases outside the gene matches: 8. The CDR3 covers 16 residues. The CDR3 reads CASSLGWGQQTYEQYF. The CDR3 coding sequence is TGTGCCAGCAGCTTAGGGTGGGGACAGCAGACCTACGAGCAGTACTTC.

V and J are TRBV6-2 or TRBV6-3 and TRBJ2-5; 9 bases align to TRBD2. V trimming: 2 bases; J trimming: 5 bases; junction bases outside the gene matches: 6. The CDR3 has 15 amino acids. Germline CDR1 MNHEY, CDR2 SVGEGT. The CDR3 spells CASSYRGGAFETQYF. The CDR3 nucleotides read TGTGCCAGCAGTTACCGCGGGGGGGCATTTGAGACCCAGTACTTC.

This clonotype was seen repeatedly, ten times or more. The CDR3 reads CASRAGAVGYTF. CDR3 DNA sequence: TGTGCCAGCAGGGCCGGGGCCGTTGGCTACACCTTC. The chain uses TRBV6-5 and TRBJ1-2, with a weak D call TRBD1 (5 bases). The CDR3 has 12 amino acids. With 6 bases removed from V and 7 bases from J, the gap between germline ends came to 12 bases. Looked up from germline, CDR1 is MNHEY and CDR2 is SVGAGI.

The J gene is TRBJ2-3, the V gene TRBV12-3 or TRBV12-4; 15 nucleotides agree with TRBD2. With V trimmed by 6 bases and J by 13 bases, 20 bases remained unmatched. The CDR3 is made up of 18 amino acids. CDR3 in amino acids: CASSLIGTSGGSTDAEYF. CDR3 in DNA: TGTGCCAGCAGCCTAATCGGGACTAGCGGGGGGTCCACAGATGCGGAGTATTTT.

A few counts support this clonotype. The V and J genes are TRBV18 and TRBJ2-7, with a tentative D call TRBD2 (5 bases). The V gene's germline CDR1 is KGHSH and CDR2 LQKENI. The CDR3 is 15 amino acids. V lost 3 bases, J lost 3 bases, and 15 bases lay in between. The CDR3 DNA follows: TGTGCCAGCTCACCCGGAGGTAGTGGATACTACGAGCAGTACTTC. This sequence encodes CASSPGGSGYYEQYF.

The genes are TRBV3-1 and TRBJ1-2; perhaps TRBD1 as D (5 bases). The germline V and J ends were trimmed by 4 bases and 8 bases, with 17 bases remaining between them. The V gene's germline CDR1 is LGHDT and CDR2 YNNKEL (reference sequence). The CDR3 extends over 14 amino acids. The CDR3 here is CASSPLFGGRGYTF. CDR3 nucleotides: TGTGCCAGCAGCCCACTTTTTGGGGGTAGGGGCTACACCTTC.

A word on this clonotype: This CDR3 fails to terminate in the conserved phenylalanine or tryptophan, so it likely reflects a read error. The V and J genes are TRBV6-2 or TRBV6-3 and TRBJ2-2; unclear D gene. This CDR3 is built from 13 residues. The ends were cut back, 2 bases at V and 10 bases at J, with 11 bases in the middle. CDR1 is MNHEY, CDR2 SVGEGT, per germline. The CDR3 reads CASSYAARTELFV. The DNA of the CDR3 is TGTGCCAGCAGTTACGCGGCCCGAACGGAGCTGTTTGTT.

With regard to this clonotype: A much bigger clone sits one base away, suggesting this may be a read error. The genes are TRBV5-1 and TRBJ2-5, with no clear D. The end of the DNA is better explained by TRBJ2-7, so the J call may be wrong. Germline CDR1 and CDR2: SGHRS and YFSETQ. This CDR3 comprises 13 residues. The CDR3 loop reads CAGSCHRDYEQYF. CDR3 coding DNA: TGCGCCGGCAGCTGTCATAGGGACTACGAGCAGTACTTC.

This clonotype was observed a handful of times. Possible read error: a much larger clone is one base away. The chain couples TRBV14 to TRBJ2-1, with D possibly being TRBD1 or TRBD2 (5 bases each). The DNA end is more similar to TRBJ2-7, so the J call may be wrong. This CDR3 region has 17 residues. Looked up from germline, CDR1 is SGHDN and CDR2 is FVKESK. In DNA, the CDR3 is TGTGCCAGCAGCCAAGATCTACGGGGCTTCTCCTACAATGAGCAGTACTTC. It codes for CASSQDLRGFSYNEQYF.